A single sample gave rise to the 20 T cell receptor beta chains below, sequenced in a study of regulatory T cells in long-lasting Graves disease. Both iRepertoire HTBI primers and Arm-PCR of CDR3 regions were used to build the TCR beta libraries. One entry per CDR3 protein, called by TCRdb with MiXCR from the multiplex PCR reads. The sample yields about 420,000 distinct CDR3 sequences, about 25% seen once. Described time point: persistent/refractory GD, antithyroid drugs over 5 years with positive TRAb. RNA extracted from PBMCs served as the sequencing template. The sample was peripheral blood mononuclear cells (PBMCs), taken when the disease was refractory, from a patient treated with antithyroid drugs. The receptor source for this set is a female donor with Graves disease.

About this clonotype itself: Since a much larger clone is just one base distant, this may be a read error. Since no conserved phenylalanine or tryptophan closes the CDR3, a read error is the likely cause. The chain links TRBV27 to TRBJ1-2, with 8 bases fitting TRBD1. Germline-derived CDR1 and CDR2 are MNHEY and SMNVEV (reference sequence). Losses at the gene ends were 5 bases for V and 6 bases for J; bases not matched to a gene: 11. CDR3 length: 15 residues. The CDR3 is CASSPPKGTGNGYTL. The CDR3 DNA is TGTGCCAGCAGTCCCCCTAAGGGGACAGGTAATGGCTACACCCTC.

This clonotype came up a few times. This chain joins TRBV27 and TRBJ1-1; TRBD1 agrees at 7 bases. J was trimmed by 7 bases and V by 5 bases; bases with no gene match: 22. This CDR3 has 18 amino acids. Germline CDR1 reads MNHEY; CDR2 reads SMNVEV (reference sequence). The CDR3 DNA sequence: TGTGCCAGCAGTCTCCCATATTCCCGAGACAGGGACGCCTATGAAGCTTTCTTT. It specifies CASSLPYSRDRDAYEAFF.

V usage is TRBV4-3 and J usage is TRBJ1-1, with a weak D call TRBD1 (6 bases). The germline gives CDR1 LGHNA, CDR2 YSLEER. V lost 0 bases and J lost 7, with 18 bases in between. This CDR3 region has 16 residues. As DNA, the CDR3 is TGCGCCAGCAGCCAAGACCGCTTAAGGGGGGGCGATGAAGCTTTCTTT. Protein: CASSQDRLRGGDEAFF.

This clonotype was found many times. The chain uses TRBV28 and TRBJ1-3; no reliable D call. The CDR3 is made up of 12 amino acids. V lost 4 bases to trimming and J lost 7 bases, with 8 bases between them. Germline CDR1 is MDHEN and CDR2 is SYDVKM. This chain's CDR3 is CASSYSVNTIYF. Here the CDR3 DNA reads TGTGCCAGCAGTTACTCTGTGAACACCATATATTTT. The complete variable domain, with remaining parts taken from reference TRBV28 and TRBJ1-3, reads DVKVTQSSRYLVKRTGEKVFLECVQDMDHENMFWYRQDPGLGLRLIYFSYDVKMKEKGDIPEGYSVSREKKERFSLILESASTNQTSMYLCASSYSVNTIYFGEGSWLTVV.

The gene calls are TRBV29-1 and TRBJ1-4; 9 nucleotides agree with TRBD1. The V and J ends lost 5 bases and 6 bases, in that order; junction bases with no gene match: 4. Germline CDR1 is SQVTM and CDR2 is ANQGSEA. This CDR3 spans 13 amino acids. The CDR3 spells CSVYRTGDEKLFF. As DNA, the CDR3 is TGCAGCGTTTATCGGACAGGGGATGAAAAACTGTTTTTT.

The CDR3 nucleotides read TGCAGCGTTGATCCGGGACAGAGCTCCTACAATGAGCAGTTCTTC. Its protein is CSVDPGQSSYNEQFF. V usage is TRBV29-1 and J usage is TRBJ2-1, with 7 bases identical to TRBD1. Trimming removed 3 bases from V and 0 bases from J; junction bases left unmatched: 5. Germline V gene lookup returns CDR1 SQVTM and CDR2 ANQGSEA. This CDR3 region has 15 residues.

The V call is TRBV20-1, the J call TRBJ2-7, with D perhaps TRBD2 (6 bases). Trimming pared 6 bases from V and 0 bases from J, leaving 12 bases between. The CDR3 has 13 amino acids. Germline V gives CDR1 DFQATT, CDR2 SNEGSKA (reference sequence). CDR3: CSAGGTFSYEQYF. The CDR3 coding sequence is TGCAGTGCGGGCGGGACCTTCTCCTACGAGCAGTACTTC.

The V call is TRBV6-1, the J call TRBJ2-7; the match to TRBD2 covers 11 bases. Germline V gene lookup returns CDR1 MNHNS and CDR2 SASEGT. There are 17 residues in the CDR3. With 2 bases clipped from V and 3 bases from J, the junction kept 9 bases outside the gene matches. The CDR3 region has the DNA TGTGCCAGCAGTGAATTGGATAGCGGGAGGGATTTCTACGAGCAGTACTTC. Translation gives CASSELDSGRDFYEQYF.

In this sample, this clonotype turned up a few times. CDR3 in amino acids: CSAETGTSGYEQYF. The CDR3 bases are TGCAGTGCAGAAACCGGGACTAGTGGGTACGAGCAGTACTTC. The rearrangement joins TRBV20-1 to TRBJ2-7, with 8 bases that match TRBD2. V gave up 6 bases and J gave up 4 bases; unmatched junction bases: 11. CDR1 and CDR2 from the germline V gene are DFQATT and SNEGSKA (reference sequence). The CDR3 totals 14 residues.

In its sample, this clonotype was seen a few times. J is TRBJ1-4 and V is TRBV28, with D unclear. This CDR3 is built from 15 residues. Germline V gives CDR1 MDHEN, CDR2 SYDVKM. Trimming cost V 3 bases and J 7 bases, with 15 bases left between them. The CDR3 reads CASSLAFDSSEKLFF. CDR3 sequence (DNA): TGTGCCAGCAGTTTGGCTTTCGATTCCTCTGAAAAACTGTTTTTT.

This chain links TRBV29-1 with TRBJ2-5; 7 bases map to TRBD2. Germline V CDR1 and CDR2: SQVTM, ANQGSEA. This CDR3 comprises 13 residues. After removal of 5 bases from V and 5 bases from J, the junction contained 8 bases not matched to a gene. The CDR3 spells CSVPRGSGETQYF. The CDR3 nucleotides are TGCAGCGTTCCGCGCGGGAGCGGTGAGACCCAGTACTTC.

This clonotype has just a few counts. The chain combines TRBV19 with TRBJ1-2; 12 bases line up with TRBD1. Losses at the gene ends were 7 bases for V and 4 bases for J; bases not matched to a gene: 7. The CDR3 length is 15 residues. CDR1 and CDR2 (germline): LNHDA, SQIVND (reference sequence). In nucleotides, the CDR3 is TGTGCCAGTATCTCAGGGACAGGGGGCATCTATGGCTACACCTTC. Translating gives CASISGTGGIYGYTF. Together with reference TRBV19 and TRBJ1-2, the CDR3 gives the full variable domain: DGGITQSPKYLFRKEGQNVTLSCEQNLNHDAMYWYRQDPGQGLRLIYYSQIVNDFQKGDIAEGYSVSREKKESFPLTVTSAQKNPTAFYLCASISGTGGIYGYTFGSGTRLTVV.

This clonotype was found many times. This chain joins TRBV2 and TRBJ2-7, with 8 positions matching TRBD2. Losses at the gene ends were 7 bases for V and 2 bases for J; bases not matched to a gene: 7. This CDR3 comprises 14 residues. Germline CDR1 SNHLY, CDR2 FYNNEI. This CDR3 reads CASTGGLGAYEQYF. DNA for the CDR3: TGTGCCAGCACTGGGGGACTAGGGGCCTACGAGCAGTACTTC. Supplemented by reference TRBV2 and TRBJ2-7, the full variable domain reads EPEVTQTPSHQVTQMGQEVILRCVPISNHLYFYWYRQILGQKVEFLVSFYNNEISEKSEIFDDQFSVERPDGSNFTLKIRSTKLEDSAMYFCASTGGLGAYEQYFGPGTRLTVT.

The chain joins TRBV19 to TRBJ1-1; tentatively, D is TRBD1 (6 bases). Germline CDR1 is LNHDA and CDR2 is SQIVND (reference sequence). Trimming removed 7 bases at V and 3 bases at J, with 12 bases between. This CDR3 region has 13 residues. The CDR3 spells CASNQGRDTEAFF. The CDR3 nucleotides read TGTGCCAGTAACCAGGGGCGGGACACTGAAGCTTTCTTT.

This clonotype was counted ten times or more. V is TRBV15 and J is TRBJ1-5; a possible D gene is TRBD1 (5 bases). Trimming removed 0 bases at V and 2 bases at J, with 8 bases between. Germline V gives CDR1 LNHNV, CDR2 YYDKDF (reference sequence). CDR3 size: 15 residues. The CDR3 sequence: CATSRDRGRNQPQHF. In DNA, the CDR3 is TGTGCCACCAGCAGAGACCGGGGCCGCAATCAGCCCCAGCATTTT.

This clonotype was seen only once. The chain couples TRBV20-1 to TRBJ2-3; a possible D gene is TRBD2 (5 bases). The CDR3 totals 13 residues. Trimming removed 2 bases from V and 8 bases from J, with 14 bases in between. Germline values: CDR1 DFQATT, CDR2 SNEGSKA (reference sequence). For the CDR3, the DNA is TGCAGTGCTAGACTAGCCGCCGACCTTACGCAGTATTTT. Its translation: CSARLAADLTQYF.

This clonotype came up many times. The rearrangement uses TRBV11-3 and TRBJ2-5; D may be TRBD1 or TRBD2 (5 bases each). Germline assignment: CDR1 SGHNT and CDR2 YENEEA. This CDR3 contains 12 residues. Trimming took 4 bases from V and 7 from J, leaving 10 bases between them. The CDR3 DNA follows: TGTGCCAGCAGCTCTGGGGGAGTGACCCAGTACTTC. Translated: CASSSGGVTQYF.

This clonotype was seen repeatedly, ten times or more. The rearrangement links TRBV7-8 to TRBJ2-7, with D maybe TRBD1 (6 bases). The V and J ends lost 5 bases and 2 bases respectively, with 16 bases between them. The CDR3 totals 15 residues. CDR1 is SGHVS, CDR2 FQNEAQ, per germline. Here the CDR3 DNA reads TGTGCCAGCAGCGCGCTGGACAGCCCTACCTACGAGCAGTACTTC. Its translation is CASSALDSPTYEQYF.

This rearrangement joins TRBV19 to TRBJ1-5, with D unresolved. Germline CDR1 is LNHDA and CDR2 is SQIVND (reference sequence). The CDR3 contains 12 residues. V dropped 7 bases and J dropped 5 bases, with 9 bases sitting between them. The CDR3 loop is CASKEGYQPQHF. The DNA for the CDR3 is TGTGCCAGTAAGGAGGGTTATCAGCCCCAGCATTTT.

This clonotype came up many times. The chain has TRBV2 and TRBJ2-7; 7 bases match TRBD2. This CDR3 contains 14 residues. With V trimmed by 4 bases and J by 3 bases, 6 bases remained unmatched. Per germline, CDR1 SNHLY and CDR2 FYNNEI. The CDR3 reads CASSVTGGFYEQYF. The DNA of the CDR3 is TGTGCCAGCAGTGTTACGGGAGGATTCTACGAGCAGTACTTC.